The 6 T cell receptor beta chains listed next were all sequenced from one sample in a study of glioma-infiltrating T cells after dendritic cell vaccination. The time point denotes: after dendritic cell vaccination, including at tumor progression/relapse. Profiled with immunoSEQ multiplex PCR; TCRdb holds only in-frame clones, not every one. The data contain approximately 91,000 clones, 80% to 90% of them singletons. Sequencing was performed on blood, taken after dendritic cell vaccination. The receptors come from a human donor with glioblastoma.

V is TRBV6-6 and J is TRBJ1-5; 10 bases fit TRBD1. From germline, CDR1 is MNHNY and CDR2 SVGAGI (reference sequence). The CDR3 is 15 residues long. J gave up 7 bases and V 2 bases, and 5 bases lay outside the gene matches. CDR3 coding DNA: TGTGCCAGCAGTTACCCGACAGGGGGCTGGCAGCCCCAGCATTTT. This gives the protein CASSYPTGGWQPQHF.

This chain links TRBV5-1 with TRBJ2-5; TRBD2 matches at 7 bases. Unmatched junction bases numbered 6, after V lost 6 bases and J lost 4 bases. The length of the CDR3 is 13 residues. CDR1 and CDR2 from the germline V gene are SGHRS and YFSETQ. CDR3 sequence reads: CASNSAGAETQYF. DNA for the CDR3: TGCGCCAGCAACTCGGCGGGAGCAGAGACCCAGTACTTC.

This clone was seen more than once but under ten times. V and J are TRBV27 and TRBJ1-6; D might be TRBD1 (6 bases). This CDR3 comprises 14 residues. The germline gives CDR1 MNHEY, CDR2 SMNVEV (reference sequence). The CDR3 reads CATGIGSYNSPLHF. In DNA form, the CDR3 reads TGTGCTACAGGGATAGGGTCCTATAATTCACCCCTCCACTTT.

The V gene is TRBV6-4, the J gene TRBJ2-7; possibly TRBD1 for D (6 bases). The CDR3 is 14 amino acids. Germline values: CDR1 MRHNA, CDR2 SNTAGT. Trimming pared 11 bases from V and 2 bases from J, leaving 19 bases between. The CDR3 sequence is CASHTGRGTYEQYV. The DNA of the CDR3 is TGTGCCTCCCACACCGGCAGGGGTACCTACGAGCAGTACGTC.

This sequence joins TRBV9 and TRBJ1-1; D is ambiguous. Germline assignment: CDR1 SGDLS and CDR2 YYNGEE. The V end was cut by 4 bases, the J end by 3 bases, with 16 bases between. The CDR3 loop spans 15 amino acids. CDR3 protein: CASSLRPSGDTEAFF. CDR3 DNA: TGTGCCAGCAGCCTCCGTCCGAGCGGGGACACTGAAGCTTTCTTT.

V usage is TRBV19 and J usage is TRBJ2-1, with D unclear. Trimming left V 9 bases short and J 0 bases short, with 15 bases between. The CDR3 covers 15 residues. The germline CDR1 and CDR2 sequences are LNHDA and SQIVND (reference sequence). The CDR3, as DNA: TGTGCCAGCCCTAAGCCGCTATCCTCCTACAATGAGCAGTTCTTC. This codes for CASPKPLSSYNEQFF.